This T cell receptor (beta chain) was observed in a study of beta chain features in type 1 diabetes. Points from the study as a whole: Within the patient group, naive, central memory and Treg TCRB repertoires appeared more similar to each other than within healthy donors. Within each of all four CD4+ subsets, Type 1 diabetes patients had TCRB CDR3s that were moderately but significantly shorter.

This clone showed up just a few times. As yet, its antigen is unknown. The junction shows a germline mismatch at one end, possibly a read error. Germline loops: CDR1 SSHAT, CDR2 FNYEAQ (reference sequence). The CDR3 sequence is 12 residues long. The authors reverse transcribed all of the isolated RNA, so sequencing captured expressed TCRB transcripts. Sequenced by immunoSEQ multiplex PCR; TCRdb stores in-frame clones only, minus some. The sample carries over 200,000 clones, under 13% recorded once. The receptor was derived from a man younger than 45 with type 1 diabetes. V is TRBV7-7 and J is TRBJ2-2; a weak D match, TRBD1 (5 bases). The sample consisted of naive CD4+ T cells from blood. CDR3 amino acids: CASSKTESELFF. The DNA for the CDR3 is TGTGCTAGCAGCAAGACAGAATCGGAGCTGTTTTTT.